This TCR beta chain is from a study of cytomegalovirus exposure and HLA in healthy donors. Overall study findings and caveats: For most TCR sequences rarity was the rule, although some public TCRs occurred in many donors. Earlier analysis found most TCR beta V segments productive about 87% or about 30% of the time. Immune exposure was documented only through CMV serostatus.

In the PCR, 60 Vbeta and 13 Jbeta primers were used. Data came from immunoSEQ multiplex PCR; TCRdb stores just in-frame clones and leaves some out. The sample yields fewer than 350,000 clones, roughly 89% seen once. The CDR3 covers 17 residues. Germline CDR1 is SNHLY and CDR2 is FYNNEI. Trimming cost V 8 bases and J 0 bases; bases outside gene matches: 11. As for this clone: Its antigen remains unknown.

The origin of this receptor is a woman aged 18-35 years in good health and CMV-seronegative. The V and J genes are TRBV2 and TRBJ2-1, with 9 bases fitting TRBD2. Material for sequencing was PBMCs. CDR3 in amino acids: CASAQRGDPGSYNEQFF. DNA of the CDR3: TGTGCCAGCGCGCAGCGGGGGGACCCCGGCTCCTACAATGAGCAGTTCTTC. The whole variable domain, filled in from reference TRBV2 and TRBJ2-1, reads EPEVTQTPSHQVTQMGQEVILRCVPISNHLYFYWYRQILGQKVEFLVSFYNNEISEKSEIFDDQFSVERPDGSNFTLKIRSTKLEDSAMYFCASAQRGDPGSYNEQFFGPGTRLTVL.